This TCR beta chain is drawn from a study of CD8 T cells in ankylosing spondylitis. The study, taken as a whole, reports: Typical of ankylosing spondylitis blood, it appeared, was a TCR beta motif of roughly eight highly homologous variants.

From the 5' RACE reads, TCRdb called clonotypes with MiXCR, one entry per CDR3 protein. The sample shows fewer than 500,000 distinct CDR3 sequences, roughly 26% of them seen only once. For this clonotype: Its matching antigen is unknown.

Germline assignment: CDR1 MNHEY and CDR2 SVGAGI. This CDR3 contains 14 residues. V was cut by 0 bases and J by 9 bases, with 12 bases left in between. This TCR was sampled from a male donor with ankylosing spondylitis. J is TRBJ2-1 and V is TRBV6-5; D may correspond to TRBD1 or TRBD2 (5 bases each). The sequenced sample consisted of blood, either unsorted or a sorted T cell fraction (not recorded which). This CDR3 reads CASSYSVERGEQFF. As DNA, the CDR3 is TGTGCCAGCAGTTACTCGGTGGAGAGGGGTGAGCAGTTCTTC.